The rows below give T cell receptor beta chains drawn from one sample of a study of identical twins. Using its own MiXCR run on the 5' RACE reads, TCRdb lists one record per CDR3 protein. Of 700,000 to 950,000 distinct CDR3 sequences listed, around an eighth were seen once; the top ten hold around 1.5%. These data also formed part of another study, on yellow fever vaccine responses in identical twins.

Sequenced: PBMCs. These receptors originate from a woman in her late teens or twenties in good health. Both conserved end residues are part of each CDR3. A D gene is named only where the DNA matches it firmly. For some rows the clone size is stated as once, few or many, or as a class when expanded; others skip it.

CDR3aa: CASSSDRLAVHNEQFF
CDR3nt: TGTGCCAGCAGCTCCGATAGACTAGCGGTACACAATGAGCAGTTCTTC
d_gene: TRBD2
v_gene: TRBV7-2
len: 16
j_gene: TRBJ2-1
abundance: NA

CDR3aa: CASSLWLAGGTDTQYF
CDR3nt: TGTGCCAGCAGTTTATGGCTAGCGGGGGGCACAGATACGCAGTATTTT
d_gene: TRBD2
v_gene: TRBV27
len: 16
j_gene: TRBJ2-3
abundance: few

CDR3aa: CASSESRRGTDTQYF
CDR3nt: TGTGCCAGTAGTGAGTCCCGGAGGGGCACAGATACGCAGTATTTT
d_gene: NA
v_gene: TRBV19
len: 15
j_gene: TRBJ2-3
abundance: few

CDR3aa: CSARDPRGGVGETQYF
CDR3nt: TGCAGTGCTAGAGATCCGCGGGGGGGCGTAGGAGAGACCCAGTACTTC
d_gene: TRBD2
v_gene: TRBV20-1
len: 16
j_gene: TRBJ2-5
abundance: few

CDR3aa: CASSRGHLNTGELFF
CDR3nt: TGCGCCAGCAGCAGGGGACACTTGAACACCGGGGAGCTGTTTTTT
d_gene: NA
v_gene: TRBV5-1
len: 15
j_gene: TRBJ2-2
abundance: NA

CDR3aa: CSASPRMAGSYEQYF
CDR3nt: TGCAGTGCTAGCCCCCGTATGGCGGGATCCTACGAGCAGTACTTC
d_gene: NA
v_gene: TRBV20-1
len: 15
j_gene: TRBJ2-7
abundance: few

CDR3aa: CASSLALGAEGYTF
CDR3nt: TGTGCCAGCAGCTTAGCGCTGGGGGCAGAAGGCTACACCTTC
d_gene: NA
v_gene: TRBV7-8
len: 14
j_gene: TRBJ1-2
abundance: NA

CDR3aa: CASSNLIGDTQYF
CDR3nt: TGTGCCAGCAGCAATCTAATCGGGGATACGCAGTATTTT
d_gene: NA
v_gene: TRBV6-4
len: 13
j_gene: TRBJ2-3
abundance: few

CDR3aa: CSVAQTNYGYTF
CDR3nt: TGCAGCGTTGCCCAGACTAACTATGGCTACACCTTC
d_gene: NA
v_gene: TRBV29-1
len: 12
j_gene: TRBJ1-2
abundance: few

CDR3aa: CSSSLETGPNEKLFF
CDR3nt: TGTTCCAGCAGCTTAGAGACAGGGCCTAATGAAAAACTGTTTTTT
d_gene: TRBD1
v_gene: TRBV7-6
len: 15
j_gene: TRBJ1-4
abundance: few

CDR3aa: CASSPLSGRNEQFF
CDR3nt: TGCGCCAGCAGCCCACTTAGCGGTCGGAATGAGCAGTTCTTC
d_gene: NA
v_gene: TRBV5-1
len: 14
j_gene: TRBJ2-1
abundance: few

CDR3aa: CASSADPGGTEAFF
CDR3nt: TGTGCCAGCAGTGCCGATCCAGGGGGCACTGAAGCTTTCTTT
d_gene: TRBD1
v_gene: TRBV6-1
len: 14
j_gene: TRBJ1-1
abundance: few

CDR3aa: CASSLGLARETQYF
CDR3nt: TGTGCCAGCAGCTTGGGACTAGCGAGAGAGACCCAGTACTTC
d_gene: TRBD2
v_gene: TRBV12-3/TRBV12-4
len: 14
j_gene: TRBJ2-5
abundance: many

CDR3aa: CASSYSRREGPYNEQFF
CDR3nt: TGTGCCAGCAGTTACTCGCGGCGGGAGGGCCCCTACAATGAGCAGTTCTTC
d_gene: TRBD2
v_gene: TRBV6-2/TRBV6-3
len: 17
j_gene: TRBJ2-1
abundance: NA

CDR3aa: CASQEREAYEQYF
CDR3nt: TGTGCCAGCCAGGAGCGGGAGGCTTACGAGCAGTACTTC
d_gene: TRBD2
v_gene: TRBV6-6
len: 13
j_gene: TRBJ2-7
abundance: few

CDR3aa: CASSDALAGDIDTQYF
CDR3nt: TGTGCCAGCAGTGACGCACTAGCGGGAGATATCGATACGCAGTATTTT
d_gene: TRBD2
v_gene: TRBV6-4
len: 16
j_gene: TRBJ2-3
abundance: few

CDR3aa: CASSLGGPAFF
CDR3nt: TGTGCCAGCAGCTTGGGGGGGCCGGCTTTCTTT
d_gene: NA
v_gene: TRBV7-9
len: 11
j_gene: TRBJ1-1
abundance: many

CDR3aa: CSVVSLSNEQFF
CDR3nt: TGCAGCGTTGTCAGCTTGTCCAATGAGCAGTTCTTC
d_gene: NA
v_gene: TRBV29-1
len: 12
j_gene: TRBJ2-1
abundance: many

CDR3aa: CASSSGTGMTYEQYF
CDR3nt: TGTGCCAGCAGTTCAGGAACCGGGATGACCTACGAGCAGTACTTC
d_gene: NA
v_gene: TRBV28
len: 15
j_gene: TRBJ2-7
abundance: NA

CDR3aa: CASSTYGSAGGPYNEQFF
CDR3nt: TGCGCCAGCAGCACGTACGGATCGGCGGGGGGGCCTTACAATGAGCAGTTCTTC
d_gene: TRBD2
v_gene: TRBV5-1
len: 18
j_gene: TRBJ2-1
abundance: few

CDR3aa: CATSGRYGYTF
CDR3nt: TGTGCCACTTCGGGCCGATATGGCTACACCTTC
d_gene: NA
v_gene: TRBV6-6
len: 11
j_gene: TRBJ1-2
abundance: few

CDR3aa: CATSSTGTSGTYEQYF
CDR3nt: TGTGCCACCAGCTCCACCGGGACTAGCGGTACCTACGAGCAGTACTTC
d_gene: TRBD2
v_gene: TRBV10-3
len: 16
j_gene: TRBJ2-7
abundance: NA

CDR3aa: CASSFQGQPLHF
CDR3nt: TGTGCCAGCAGTTTTCAGGGGCAACCCCTCCACTTT
d_gene: NA
v_gene: TRBV27
len: 12
j_gene: TRBJ1-6
abundance: NA

CDR3aa: CASSLSPDRGEAFF
CDR3nt: TGTGCCAGCAGCTTATCGCCGGACAGGGGTGAAGCTTTCTTT
d_gene: TRBD1
v_gene: TRBV7-2
len: 14
j_gene: TRBJ1-1
abundance: NA

CDR3aa: CASRLPSDTDTQYF
CDR3nt: TGTGCCAGCAGACTCCCTAGCGACACAGATACGCAGTATTTT
d_gene: NA
v_gene: TRBV7-2
len: 14
j_gene: TRBJ2-3
abundance: NA

CDR3aa: CASSPGGQTFYEQYF
CDR3nt: TGTGCCAGCAGCCCCGGTGGGCAGACGTTTTACGAGCAGTACTTC
d_gene: NA
v_gene: TRBV3-1
len: 15
j_gene: TRBJ2-7
abundance: few

CDR3aa: CASSAGRRGETQYF
CDR3nt: TGTGCCAGCTCAGCAGGACGAAGGGGAGAGACCCAGTACTTC
d_gene: NA
v_gene: TRBV18
len: 14
j_gene: TRBJ2-5
abundance: NA

CDR3aa: CSARDQRHNTEAFF
CDR3nt: TGCAGTGCTAGAGATCAGAGACACAACACTGAAGCTTTCTTT
d_gene: NA
v_gene: TRBV20-1
len: 14
j_gene: TRBJ1-1
abundance: NA

CDR3aa: CAISELGLAGDGTGELFF
CDR3nt: TGTGCCATCAGTGAGCTTGGACTAGCGGGAGATGGCACCGGGGAGCTGTTTTTT
d_gene: TRBD2
v_gene: TRBV10-3
len: 18
j_gene: TRBJ2-2
abundance: NA

CDR3aa: CAISPITGNYGYTF
CDR3nt: TGTGCCATCAGCCCGATTACAGGGAACTATGGCTACACCTTC
d_gene: NA
v_gene: TRBV10-3
len: 14
j_gene: TRBJ1-2
abundance: many

CDR3aa: CASSPGQTLAKNIQYF
CDR3nt: TGCGCCAGCAGCCCGGGACAGACCTTAGCCAAAAACATTCAGTACTTC
d_gene: TRBD1
v_gene: TRBV5-1
len: 16
j_gene: TRBJ2-4
abundance: NA

CDR3aa: CASSLSYGQEETQYF
CDR3nt: TGTGCCAGCAGTTTGAGCTACGGACAGGAAGAGACCCAGTACTTC
d_gene: TRBD1
v_gene: TRBV12-3/TRBV12-4
len: 15
j_gene: TRBJ2-5
abundance: many

CDR3aa: CASSLVGVYEEKLFF
CDR3nt: TGCGCCAGCAGCTTGGTGGGGGTGTATGAGGAAAAACTGTTTTTT
d_gene: NA
v_gene: TRBV5-1
len: 15
j_gene: TRBJ1-4
abundance: few

CDR3aa: CASRGRGSHTEAFF
CDR3nt: TGTGCCAGTAGGGGAAGGGGCAGCCACACTGAAGCTTTCTTT
d_gene: NA
v_gene: TRBV19
len: 14
j_gene: TRBJ1-1
abundance: NA

CDR3aa: CSARGVATQYF
CDR3nt: TGCAGTGCTAGAGGGGTAGCGACCCAGTACTTC
d_gene: NA
v_gene: TRBV20-1
len: 11
j_gene: TRBJ2-5
abundance: NA

CDR3aa: CATSRLAANTGELFF
CDR3nt: TGTGCCACCAGTAGGTTAGCAGCGAACACCGGGGAGCTGTTTTTT
d_gene: NA
v_gene: TRBV24-1
len: 15
j_gene: TRBJ2-2
abundance: NA

CDR3aa: CASSLVQRETGNEQFF
CDR3nt: TGTGCCAGCAGCTTAGTTCAGCGGGAGACGGGCAATGAGCAGTTCTTC
d_gene: TRBD2
v_gene: TRBV7-6
len: 16
j_gene: TRBJ2-1
abundance: few

CDR3aa: CASSSTSGEYEQYF
CDR3nt: TGTGCCAGCAGTTCGACTAGCGGAGAGTACGAGCAGTACTTC
d_gene: TRBD2
v_gene: TRBV11-3
len: 14
j_gene: TRBJ2-7
abundance: few

CDR3aa: CASSLLQGEDEAFF
CDR3nt: TGTGCCAGCAGTTTATTACAGGGGGAGGATGAAGCTTTCTTT
d_gene: TRBD1
v_gene: TRBV12-3/TRBV12-4
len: 14
j_gene: TRBJ1-1
abundance: NA

CDR3aa: CASSLGLAGHSGETQYF
CDR3nt: TGTGCCAGCAGTTTGGGACTAGCGGGACATTCGGGGGAGACCCAGTACTTC
d_gene: TRBD2
v_gene: TRBV28
len: 17
j_gene: TRBJ2-5
abundance: NA

CDR3aa: CATTRDRGFFEQYF
CDR3nt: TGTGCCACGACCCGGGACAGGGGTTTTTTCGAGCAGTACTTC
d_gene: TRBD1
v_gene: TRBV2
len: 14
j_gene: TRBJ2-7
abundance: NA

CDR3aa: CASSFDGALNQPQHF
CDR3nt: TGTGCCAGCAGTTTCGACGGGGCCCTCAATCAGCCCCAGCATTTT
d_gene: NA
v_gene: TRBV12-3/TRBV12-4
len: 15
j_gene: TRBJ1-5
abundance: few

CDR3aa: CSSFVQLNTEAFF
CDR3nt: TGCAGTTCGTTTGTACAACTGAACACTGAAGCTTTCTTT
d_gene: NA
v_gene: TRBV20-1
len: 13
j_gene: TRBJ1-1
abundance: many

CDR3aa: CSASSGRGEQFF
CDR3nt: TGCAGTGCTAGTAGCGGGAGAGGGGAGCAGTTCTTC
d_gene: TRBD2
v_gene: TRBV20-1
len: 12
j_gene: TRBJ2-1
abundance: few

CDR3aa: CSIQLAGARTDTQYF
CDR3nt: TGCAGCATTCAACTAGCGGGAGCTCGCACAGATACGCAGTATTTT
d_gene: TRBD2
v_gene: TRBV29-1
len: 15
j_gene: TRBJ2-3
abundance: few

CDR3aa: CASSLNLLSTIGEQYF
CDR3nt: TGTGCCAGCAGCTTAAATTTACTTAGCACCATTGGAGAGCAGTACTTC
d_gene: NA
v_gene: TRBV7-9
len: 16
j_gene: TRBJ2-7
abundance: NA

CDR3aa: CASSRMLTSGGGTGELFF
CDR3nt: TGTGCCAGCAGCCGAATGTTGACTAGCGGGGGTGGCACCGGGGAGCTGTTTTTT
d_gene: TRBD2
v_gene: TRBV7-7
len: 18
j_gene: TRBJ2-2
abundance: NA

CDR3aa: CASSLGPTSGSYNEQFF
CDR3nt: TGTGCCAGCAGTTTAGGCCCGACTAGCGGAAGTTACAATGAGCAGTTCTTC
d_gene: TRBD2
v_gene: TRBV28
len: 17
j_gene: TRBJ2-1
abundance: few

CDR3aa: CASSLETNYGYTF
CDR3nt: TGTGCCAGCAGCTTGGAGACCAACTATGGCTACACCTTC
d_gene: NA
v_gene: TRBV5-6
len: 13
j_gene: TRBJ1-2
abundance: many

CDR3aa: CASSPLDSGANVLTF
CDR3nt: TGTGCCAGCAGCCCACTAGACTCTGGGGCCAACGTCCTGACTTTC
d_gene: NA
v_gene: TRBV14
len: 15
j_gene: TRBJ2-6
abundance: NA

CDR3aa: CASSHRDLGGNQPQHF
CDR3nt: TGCGCCAGCAGCCACCGGGACCTCGGTGGCAATCAGCCCCAGCATTTT
d_gene: NA
v_gene: TRBV4-1
len: 16
j_gene: TRBJ1-5
abundance: many

CDR3aa: CASSQDRVIMRGYNEQFF
CDR3nt: TGCGCCAGCAGCCAAGATCGCGTGATAATGAGGGGTTACAATGAGCAGTTCTTC
d_gene: NA
v_gene: TRBV4-1
len: 18
j_gene: TRBJ2-1
abundance: few

CDR3aa: CSARREAGDTQYF
CDR3nt: TGCAGTGCTAGACGGGAGGCGGGGGATACGCAGTATTTT
d_gene: TRBD2
v_gene: TRBV20-1
len: 13
j_gene: TRBJ2-3
abundance: NA

CDR3aa: CASSVAGTNTDTQYF
CDR3nt: TGTGCCAGCAGCGTAGCGGGGACAAACACAGATACGCAGTATTTT
d_gene: NA
v_gene: TRBV9
len: 15
j_gene: TRBJ2-3
abundance: few

CDR3aa: CASSLTDIHVYSNQPQHF
CDR3nt: TGTGCCAGCAGTTTGACAGACATACATGTTTATAGCAATCAGCCCCAGCATTTT
d_gene: NA
v_gene: TRBV28
len: 18
j_gene: TRBJ1-5
abundance: few

CDR3aa: CASSPDPTIIATEAFF
CDR3nt: TGCGCCAGCAGCCCCGATCCAACAATAATCGCCACTGAAGCTTTCTTT
d_gene: NA
v_gene: TRBV5-1
len: 16
j_gene: TRBJ1-1
abundance: many

CDR3aa: CAISESGPNQPQHF
CDR3nt: TGTGCCATCAGTGAGTCAGGGCCTAATCAGCCCCAGCATTTT
d_gene: NA
v_gene: TRBV10-3
len: 14
j_gene: TRBJ1-5
abundance: NA

CDR3aa: CASSQEDYNEQFF
CDR3nt: TGTGCCAGCAGCCAGGAGGATTACAATGAGCAGTTCTTC
d_gene: NA
v_gene: TRBV14
len: 13
j_gene: TRBJ2-1
abundance: few

CDR3aa: CASSSSRETRVTEAFF
CDR3nt: TGCGCCAGCAGCTCGTCCAGGGAGACGAGGGTCACTGAAGCTTTCTTT
d_gene: NA
v_gene: TRBV5-1
len: 16
j_gene: TRBJ1-1
abundance: NA

CDR3aa: CASSYLPAEGQETQYF
CDR3nt: TGTGCCAGCAGTTACCTCCCCGCGGAGGGCCAAGAGACCCAGTACTTC
d_gene: NA
v_gene: TRBV6-2/TRBV6-3
len: 16
j_gene: TRBJ2-5
abundance: NA